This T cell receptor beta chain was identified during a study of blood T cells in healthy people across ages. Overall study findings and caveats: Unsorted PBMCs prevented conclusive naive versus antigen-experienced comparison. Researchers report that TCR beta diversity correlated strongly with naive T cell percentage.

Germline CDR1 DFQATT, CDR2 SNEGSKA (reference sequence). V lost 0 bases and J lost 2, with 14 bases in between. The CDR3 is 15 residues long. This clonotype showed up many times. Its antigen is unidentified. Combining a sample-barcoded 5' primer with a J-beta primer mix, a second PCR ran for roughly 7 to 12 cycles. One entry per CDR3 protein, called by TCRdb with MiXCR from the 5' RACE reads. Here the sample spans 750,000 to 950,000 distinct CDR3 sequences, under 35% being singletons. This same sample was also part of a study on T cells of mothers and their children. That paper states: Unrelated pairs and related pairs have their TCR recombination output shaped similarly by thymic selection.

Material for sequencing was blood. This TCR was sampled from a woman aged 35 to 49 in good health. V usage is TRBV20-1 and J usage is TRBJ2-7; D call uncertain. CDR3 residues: CSARDGSQLAYEQYF. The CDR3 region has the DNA TGCAGTGCTAGAGATGGCTCGCAGCTTGCCTACGAGCAGTACTTC.